These 32 T cell receptor beta chains were all obtained from the same sample, sequenced in a study of TIL therapy for anti-PD-1-resistant metastatic lung cancer. Documented time point: pre-treatment sample, taken before nivolumab and TIL therapy. Tumor tissue came from excised metastases, mostly pleural nodules or supraclavicular lymph nodes. Sequencing used immunoSEQ v3. The method was immunoSEQ multiplex PCR; TCRdb's version includes in-frame clones alone and lacks a portion of them. Of over 20,000 clones in the sample, approximately 77% were seen once. The source material was tumor tissue, sampled at baseline. The origin of the receptors is a person between 25 and 79 years old with non-small cell lung cancer.

This rearrangement joins TRBV12-5 to TRBJ2-5; maybe TRBD2 (6 bases). The CDR3 consists of 14 residues. Germline-derived CDR1 and CDR2 are LGHNT and FRNRAP. V lost 4 bases and J lost 1, with 10 bases in between. Here the CDR3 DNA reads TGTGCTAGTGGTTCCGGACTACCCCAAGAGACCCAGTACTTC. This translates into CASGSGLPQETQYF.

This clone has more than one count but fewer than ten. The chain recombines TRBV5-1 with TRBJ2-1, with TRBD2 matching 15 bases. Germline CDR1 and CDR2: SGHRS and YFSETQ. CDR3 length equals 20 residues. Germline trimming cut 2 bases from V and 2 bases from J; bases unmatched to any gene: 11. Here the CDR3 DNA reads TGCGCCAGCAGCTTCGAGTTCGGGACTAGCGGGGGGACCGCCTACAATGAGCAGTTCTTC. As protein: CASSFEFGTSGGTAYNEQFF.

In its sample, this clone was seen a few times. The genes are TRBV12-2 and TRBJ2-2; TRBD2, the table's D call, was not compared with the DNA. TRBV12-2 is a known pseudogene. The CDR3 length is 16 residues. CDR3 nucleotides: TGTGCAAGTCGCTCGCGGTCCCCCTTGAACACCGGGGAGCTGTTTTTT. Amino acids: CASRSRSPLNTGELFF.

The rearrangement joins TRBV28 to TRBJ1-3; TRBD1 agrees at 8 bases. The CDR3 is 15 amino acids. The germline V gene encodes CDR1 MDHEN and CDR2 SYDVKM. J gave up 3 bases and V 5 bases, and 6 bases lay outside the gene matches. CDR3 in DNA: TGTGCCAGCAGTCCTCACACAGGGGGTGGAAACACCATATATTTT. It specifies CASSPHTGGGNTIYF.

This clone was seen a few times. The chain couples TRBV27 to TRBJ1-2; tentatively, D is TRBD1 (5 bases). Germline V gene data show CDR1 as MNHEY and CDR2 as SMNVEV (reference sequence). CDR3 length: 14 amino acids. With 5 bases removed from V and 0 bases from J, the gap between germline ends came to 10 bases. Here the CDR3 DNA reads TGTGCCAGCAGTCCGAAGACAGCTAACTATGGCTACACCTTC. As protein: CASSPKTANYGYTF.

V usage is TRBV4-3 and J usage is TRBJ1-2, with TRBD1 matching 8 bases. CDR3 length: 14 amino acids. The ends lost 0 bases at V and 5 bases at J; junction bases unmatched: 2. Germline V lookup: CDR1 LGHNA, CDR2 YSLEER. CDR3 DNA: TGCGCCAGCAGCCAAGACCGGACAGGGTATGGCTACACCTTC. Translation: CASSQDRTGYGYTF.

The chain carries TRBV5-6 and TRBJ2-5, with a tentative D call TRBD1 (6 bases). CDR1 is SGHDT and CDR2 is YYEEEE in the germline V gene. Deletions cut 5 bases from V and 2 bases from J, with 10 bases between. The CDR3 has 13 amino acids. CDR3 protein: CASRRGTQETQYF. The CDR3 DNA follows: TGTGCCAGCAGGAGGGGGACGCAAGAGACCCAGTACTTC.

The rearrangement links TRBV5-6 to TRBJ2-7; D unclear. Per germline, CDR1 SGHDT and CDR2 YYEEEE. This CDR3 region has 13 residues. The ends were cut back, 2 bases at V and 5 bases at J, with 11 bases in the middle. CDR3 sequence reads: CASSLYVLDEQYF. The CDR3 coding sequence is TGTGCCAGCAGCTTATACGTGCTGGACGAGCAGTACTTC.

This chain uses TRBV18 with TRBJ2-3, with a weak D call TRBD1 (5 bases). V was cut by 2 bases and J by 2 bases, with 17 bases left in between. Germline CDR1 and CDR2: KGHSH and LQKENI. The CDR3 has 17 residues. The CDR3 region is CASSPLAVGQNTDTQYF. DNA of the CDR3: TGTGCCAGCTCACCATTAGCCGTGGGGCAGAACACAGATACGCAGTATTTT.

The rearrangement links TRBV7-3 to TRBJ2-1; 7 positions match TRBD2. Trimming removed 2 bases from V and 9 bases from J; junction bases left unmatched: 7. Germline V gene data show CDR1 as SGHTA and CDR2 as FQGTGA. This CDR3 has 14 amino acids. DNA of the CDR3: TGTGCCAGCAGCTTAGGGAGGAGCGGGGCTGAGCAGTTCTTC. Translated, it gives CASSLGRSGAEQFF.

The V call is TRBV7-2, the J call TRBJ2-7, with TRBD2 matching over 8 bases. V shed 4 bases, J shed 7 bases, and the junction held 21 bases outside the gene matches. The CDR3 covers 18 residues. The germline V gene has CDR1 SGHTA and CDR2 FQGNSA. The CDR3 nucleotides are TGTGCCAGCAGCTCGGAAGCATTTAGCGGGGCGCCCCTCAGGGAGCAGTACTTC. It encodes CASSSEAFSGAPLREQYF. Based on the CDR3 plus reference TRBV7-2 and TRBJ2-7, the full variable domain is GAGVSQSPSNKVTEKGKDVELRCDPISGHTALYWYRQSLGQGLEFLIYFQGNSAPDKSGLPSDRFSAERTGGSVSTLTIQRTQQEDSAVYLCASSSEAFSGAPLREQYFGPGTRLTVT.

This clone came up a few times. The CDR3 nucleotides are TGTGCCAGCAGCCCGACTATGTCACGGGGCACTGAAGCTTTCTTT. Amino acid sequence: CASSPTMSRGTEAFF. The genes are TRBV9 and TRBJ1-1; D is ambiguous. Germline CDR1 and CDR2: SGDLS and YYNGEE. CDR3 size: 15 residues. Trimming removed 4 bases at V and 4 bases at J, with 17 bases between.

V and J are TRBV6-1 and TRBJ2-5; D might be TRBD2 (6 bases). With 3 bases removed from V and 2 bases from J, the gap between germline ends came to 16 bases. The CDR3 is 16 residues long. Germline V gives CDR1 MNHNS, CDR2 SASEGT. The CDR3 reads CASSDLFGGSQETQYF. The CDR3 region has the DNA TGTGCCAGCAGTGACCTTTTCGGGGGATCACAAGAGACCCAGTACTTC.

A few counts support this clone. This chain connects TRBV14 to TRBJ1-2; a weak D match, TRBD1 (5 bases). Trimming removed 2 bases from V and 2 bases from J, with 9 bases in between. Germline-derived CDR1 and CDR2 are SGHDN and FVKESK. The CDR3 contains 14 residues. CDR3 bases: TGTGCCAGCAGCCAACCTGGGGGAAACTATGGCTACACCTTC. It codes for CASSQPGGNYGYTF. The complete variable domain, with remaining parts taken from reference TRBV14 and TRBJ1-2, reads EAGVTQFPSHSVIEKGQTVTLRCDPISGHDNLYWYRRVMGKEIKFLLHFVKESKQDESGMPNNRFLAERTGGTYSTLKVQPAELEDSGVYFCASSQPGGNYGYTFGSGTRLTVV.

This clone was observed a few times. The V gene is TRBV7-9, the J gene TRBJ2-7, with D possibly being TRBD2 (5 bases). The germline CDR1 and CDR2 sequences are SEHNR and FQNEAQ (reference sequence). The CDR3 is 12 amino acids. Trimming left V 3 bases short and J 2 bases short, with 5 bases between. CDR3 protein: CASSLRAYEQYF. Here the CDR3 DNA reads TGTGCCAGCAGCTTGAGGGCCTACGAGCAGTACTTC.

This sequence joins TRBV7-7 and TRBJ2-5, with TRBD1 as a possible D gene (6 bases). CDR3 length: 14 amino acids. The germline CDR1 and CDR2 sequences are SSHAT and FNYEAQ (reference sequence). V shed 4 bases and J shed 5 bases, with 14 bases lying between them. CDR3 coding DNA: TGTGCCAGCAGCTCTCAGGGGAGTGTGGAGACCCAGTACTTC. It translates to CASSSQGSVETQYF. Supplemented by reference TRBV7-7 and TRBJ2-5, the full variable domain reads GAGVSQSPRYKVTKRGQDVTLRCDPISSHATLYWYQQALGQGPEFLTYFNYEAQPDKSGLPSDRFSAERPEGSISTLTIQRTEQRDSAMYRCASSSQGSVETQYFGPGTRLLVL.

The chain is built from TRBV18 and TRBJ2-6; D gene uncertain. Germline values: CDR1 KGHSH, CDR2 LQKENI. Between the trimmed V and J ends, which lost 1 base and 1 base, there was a span of 11 bases. This CDR3 contains 17 residues. The CDR3 coding sequence is TGTGCCAGCTCACCACGTGGGCTAGGGTCTGGGGCCAACGTCCTGACTTTC. It yields the protein CASSPRGLGSGANVLTF.

V and J are TRBV5-4 and TRBJ1-1; D remains ambiguous. The CDR3 totals 11 residues. Trimming took 4 bases from V and 7 from J, leaving 8 bases between them. Per the germline V gene, CDR1 is SGHNT and CDR2 is YYREEE (reference sequence). This CDR3 is CASSLLLEAFF. DNA for the CDR3: TGTGCCAGCAGCCTCTTACTTGAAGCTTTCTTT.

The rearrangement links TRBV28 to TRBJ2-7; 7 positions agree with TRBD1. CDR1 is MDHEN and CDR2 is SYDVKM in the germline V gene. The V gene end was trimmed by 6 bases and the J gene end by 2 bases; junction bases not matched to a gene: 7. This CDR3 has 14 amino acids. The CDR3 nucleotides read TGTGCCAGCAGCTTAGGGGGACAGACCTACGAGCAGTACTTC. Its translation is CASSLGGQTYEQYF.

V is TRBV9 and J is TRBJ2-1, with D maybe TRBD1 (5 bases). This CDR3 is built from 15 residues. V gave up 2 bases and J gave up 2 bases, with 11 bases separating them. CDR1 and CDR2 from the germline V gene are SGDLS and YYNGEE. The CDR3 DNA reads as TGTGCCAGCAGCGTGATTCCAGGGACCTACAATGAGCAGTTCTTC. Translated: CASSVIPGTYNEQFF.

This clone has only one observation. The chain couples TRBV19 to TRBJ1-2, with D unresolved. The CDR3 runs 14 residues. Trimming took 6 bases from V and 5 from J, leaving 16 bases between them. CDR1 is LNHDA, CDR2 SQIVND, per germline (reference sequence). The CDR3 region is CASSPPPGLYGYTF. As DNA, the CDR3 is TGTGCCAGTAGCCCTCCCCCGGGGTTATATGGCTACACCTTC.

The chain uses TRBV7-3 and TRBJ1-2; D is unresolved. The CDR3 has 14 residues. Trimming left V 4 bases short and J 11 bases short, with 20 bases between. Germline V gene sequence: CDR1 SGHTA, CDR2 FQGTGA. Here the CDR3 reads CASSSGGEIREYTF. The DNA for the CDR3 is TGTGCCAGCAGCTCAGGCGGGGAAATTAGGGAGTACACCTTC.

The chain carries TRBV6-6 and TRBJ1-2; the D is unclear. CDR3 length equals 12 residues. Germline V lookup: CDR1 MNHNY, CDR2 SVGAGI (reference sequence). The V end was cut by 2 bases, the J end by 8 bases, with 9 bases between. CDR3 nucleotides: TGTGCCAGCAGTTACGCGGGATGGGGCTACACCTTC. It specifies CASSYAGWGYTF.

The V and J genes are TRBV2 and TRBJ2-7; 7 nucleotides match TRBD2. The CDR3 is made up of 15 amino acids. Germline CDR1 SNHLY, CDR2 FYNNEI. The trim removed 6 bases at V and 3 bases at J, leaving 11 bases unmatched. The CDR3 is CASRGIGGGSYEQYF. The DNA of the CDR3 is TGTGCCAGCAGAGGAATTGGGGGGGGGAGCTACGAGCAGTACTTC.

The CDR3 loop is CASSGPYLNTEAFF. In nucleotides, the CDR3 is TGTGCCAGCAGTGGGCCGTATCTCAACACTGAAGCTTTCTTT. The rearrangement links TRBV25-1 to TRBJ1-1; D ambiguous. V dropped 4 bases and J dropped 2 bases, with 11 bases sitting between them. From germline, CDR1 is MGHDK and CDR2 SYGVNS. The CDR3 is 14 residues long.

The rearrangement links TRBV5-4 to TRBJ1-2; TRBD1 matches 7 bases. Germline CDR1 SGHNT, CDR2 YYREEE (reference sequence). This CDR3 comprises 16 residues. V trimming: 3 bases; J trimming: 4 bases; junction bases outside the gene matches: 12. CDR3 loop: CASSSPLDRTGYGYTF. CDR3 sequence (DNA): TGTGCCAGCAGCTCCCCTCTAGACAGGACAGGCTATGGCTACACCTTC. Filled out from reference TRBV5-4 and TRBJ1-2, the complete variable domain reads ETGVTQSPTHLIKTRGQQVTLRCSSQSGHNTVSWYQQALGQGPQFIFQYYREEENGRGNFPPRFSGLQFPNYSSELNVNALELDDSALYLCASSSPLDRTGYGYTFGSGTRLTVV.

V gene TRBV19 combines with J gene TRBJ1-1, with D possibly being TRBD1 (5 bases). This CDR3 contains 15 residues. CDR1 is LNHDA and CDR2 is SQIVND in the germline V gene (reference sequence). The V and J ends lost 1 base and 6 bases respectively, with 15 bases between them. The CDR3 loop reads CASSIGSRGKPEAFF. DNA of the CDR3: TGTGCCAGTAGTATAGGATCTCGGGGGAAACCTGAAGCTTTCTTT.

V is TRBV6-5 and J is TRBJ2-5, with a tentative D call TRBD1 (6 bases). The CDR3 consists of 13 residues. Deletions cut 4 bases from V and 5 bases from J, with 11 bases between. Per germline, CDR1 MNHEY and CDR2 SVGAGI. The DNA for the CDR3 is TGTGCCAGCAGTTGGTCAAGGGGGGAGACCCAGTACTTC. The encoded protein is CASSWSRGETQYF.

This chain uses TRBV29-1 with TRBJ2-5; perhaps TRBD1 as D (5 bases). V lost 0 bases and J 2 bases, leaving 19 bases between the germline ends. Germline V gene lookup returns CDR1 SQVTM and CDR2 ANQGSEA. This CDR3 has 17 amino acids. CDR3 sequence reads: CSVEDPVTGPPQETQYF. DNA of the CDR3: TGCAGCGTTGAAGATCCGGTTACAGGACCGCCACAAGAGACCCAGTACTTC.

The chain couples TRBV5-6 to TRBJ2-7; 8 bases fit TRBD1. The trim removed 0 bases at V and 5 bases at J, leaving 7 bases unmatched. There are 15 residues in the CDR3. Germline values: CDR1 SGHDT, CDR2 YYEEEE. This chain's CDR3 is CASSLGRGLGDEQYF. DNA of the CDR3: TGTGCCAGCAGCTTGGGCAGGGGGCTAGGGGACGAGCAGTACTTC. The full variable domain, completed using reference TRBV5-6 and TRBJ2-7, is DAGVTQSPTHLIKTRGQQVTLRCSPKSGHDTVSWYQQALGQGPQFIFQYYEEEERQRGNFPDRFSGHQFPNYSSELNVNALLLGDSALYLCASSLGRGLGDEQYFGPGTRLTVT.

This clone came up once. V usage is TRBV10-3 and J usage is TRBJ2-7; weak D call: TRBD1 (6 bases). The CDR3 is 20 residues long. Between the trimmed V and J ends, which lost 6 bases and 3 bases, there was a span of 33 bases. Germline V CDR1 and CDR2: ENHRY, SYGVKD. The CDR3, as DNA: TGTGCCATCAGCCTCCCGACAGGCGGCACCGGTCGTCTTGGGGACTACGAGCAGTACTTC. It is translated as CAISLPTGGTGRLGDYEQYF.

The chain has TRBV4-2 and TRBJ1-1; 9 positions agree with TRBD1. This CDR3 region has 16 residues. Trimming took 3 bases from V and 0 from J; bases not matched to a gene: 5. Per the germline V gene, CDR1 is LGHNA and CDR2 is YNFKEQ. CDR3 nucleotides: TGTGCCAGCAGCCACGGACAGGGGAGGGTGAACACTGAAGCTTTCTTT. It codes for CASSHGQGRVNTEAFF.